These 25 T cell receptor beta chains were all obtained from the same sample, sequenced in a study of prognosis after radiotherapy for stage I lung cancer. Researchers used two-round multiplex PCR to amplify TCR beta CDR3 starting from genomic DNA. The use of primers specific to each TRBV and TRBJ gene characterized first-round PCR. MiXCR, applied by TCRdb to the multiplex PCR reads, yields one record per CDR3 protein. Of fewer than 40,000 distinct CDR3 sequences in the sample, around 40% were seen once. This specimen was PBMCs, taken before or after stereotactic body radiation therapy (not recorded which). Receptors originate from a donor at least 50 years old with non-small cell lung cancer.

This clonotype appeared many times. This chain uses TRBV29-1 with TRBJ2-1, with TRBD1 identical over 11 bases. CDR1 and CDR2 from the germline V gene are SQVTM and ANQGSEA. The junction had 21 bases not matched to a gene; V was cut back by 4 bases and J by 10 bases. CDR3 length equals 18 residues. The CDR3 here is CSVALDRGRTPGPGEQFF. As DNA, the CDR3 is TGCAGCGTTGCACTGGACAGGGGGCGGACTCCCGGCCCAGGAGAGCAGTTCTTC.

Within the sample, this clonotype is medium-sized. J is TRBJ2-2 and V is TRBV12-3 or TRBV12-4; D might be TRBD2 (6 bases). The V end lost 3 bases, the J end lost 6 bases, and 8 bases lay between the germline ends. This CDR3 has 13 amino acids. In DNA form, the CDR3 reads TGTGCCAGCAGTTTCCGGAGGGCCGGGGAGCTGTTTTTT. It specifies CASSFRRAGELFF.

As regards this clonotype: This likely stems from a read error, as it lies one base from a far larger clone. The chain recombines TRBV6-2 or TRBV6-3 with TRBJ1-1, with D hard to call. The V gene's germline CDR1 is MNHEY and CDR2 SVGEGT. Trimming left V 10 bases short and J 1 base short, with 13 bases between. CDR3 size: 13 residues. In DNA form, the CDR3 reads TGTGCCATCAGCCTCCTGAAGAACACTGAAGCTTTCTTT. Its protein product is CAISLLKNTEAFF.

This clonotype was recorded many times. This sequence joins TRBV13 and TRBJ1-2, with TRBD1 as a possible D gene (6 bases). CDR3 length: 14 amino acids. Germline CDR1 is PRHDT and CDR2 is FYEKMQ (reference sequence). V was clipped by 3 bases and J by 2 bases, with 10 bases between them. This chain's CDR3 is CASSFGTNNYGYTF. The CDR3 nucleotides read TGTGCCAGCAGCTTCGGGACAAACAACTATGGCTACACCTTC.

Worth noting for this clonotype: This likely traces to a read error, being one base from a far larger clone. V is TRBV6-8 and J is TRBJ2-1, with TRBD2 matching 7 bases. Germline assignment: CDR1 MNHGY and CDR2 SAAAGT. The CDR3 runs 13 residues. The DNA of the CDR3 is TGTGTCAGCAGGGAACGGGAGGAGCATGAGCAGTTCTTC. Its translation: CVSREREEHEQFF.

Points on this clonotype: A far larger clone is only one base removed, so a read error is likely. The chain is built from TRBV6-6 and TRBJ2-7, with a tentative D call TRBD2 (6 bases). This CDR3 is built from 16 residues. Per the germline V gene, CDR1 is MNHNY and CDR2 is SVGAGI (reference sequence). Trimming took 0 bases from V and 5 from J, leaving 17 bases between them. CDR3 amino acids: CASSYSSLAFTNEQYF. The DNA of the CDR3 is TGTGCCAGCAGTTACTCTTCGCTAGCGTTCACCAACGAGCAGTACTTC.

This rearrangement joins TRBV3-1 to TRBJ2-5; 13 bases are a match to TRBD2. The CDR3 runs 17 residues. The V segment lost 4 bases and the J segment 5 bases; nucleotides outside the gene matches: 10. Germline V CDR1 and CDR2: LGHDT, YNNKEL (reference sequence). The CDR3 DNA reads as TGTGCCAGCAGCCCACGGACTAGCGGGAGTGGGAGGGAGACCCAGTACTTC. Its translation is CASSPRTSGSGRETQYF.

Many counts were recorded for this clonotype. The chain joins TRBV11-1 to TRBJ1-1; D call uncertain. Trimming pared 1 base from V and 1 base from J, leaving 16 bases between. There are 17 residues in the CDR3. From germline, CDR1 is SGHAT and CDR2 FQDESV (reference sequence). The CDR3 loop reads CASSLGTWSPGNTEAFF. DNA of the CDR3: TGTGCCAGCAGCTTAGGGACGTGGAGTCCTGGGAACACTGAAGCTTTCTTT.

The chain employs TRBV6-2 or TRBV6-3 and TRBJ2-5; D remains unclear. The CDR3 runs 11 residues. Germline-derived CDR1 and CDR2 are MNHEY and SVGEGT. Between the trimmed V and J ends, which lost 4 bases and 9 bases, there was a span of 9 bases. CDR3 loop: CASSLGDSQYF. The CDR3, as DNA: TGTGCCAGCAGTTTAGGTGACTCCCAGTACTTC.

This clonotype has a handful of counts. The chain has TRBV6-1 and TRBJ2-2; D remains unclear. Germline CDR1 is MNHNS and CDR2 is SASEGT. Between the trimmed V and J ends, which lost 1 base and 3 bases, there was a span of 6 bases. CDR3 length: 14 amino acids. CDR3 loop: CASSEGVDTGELFF. CDR3 in DNA: TGTGCCAGCAGTGAAGGTGTTGACACCGGGGAGCTGTTTTTT.

For this clonotype: Its ends do not fully match the called genes, so a read error is possible. This chain uses TRBV2 with TRBJ2-3, with 8 bases matching TRBD2. The germline V gene encodes CDR1 SNHLY and CDR2 FYNNEI. The CDR3 extends over 18 amino acids. CDR3 amino acids: CARSESAGLVQPTDKQYF. CDR3 nucleotide sequence: TGTGCCAGAAGTGAATCAGCGGGACTAGTTCAACCCACAGATAAGCAGTATTTT. The entire variable domain, with the rest obtained from reference TRBV2 and TRBJ2-3, is as follows: EPEVTQTPSHQVTQMGQEVILRCVPISNHLYFYWYRQILGQKVEFLVSFYNNEISEKSEIFDDQFSVERPDGSNFTLKIRSTKLEDSAMYFCARSESAGLVQPTDKQYFGPGTRLTVL.

V gene TRBV7-2 combines with J gene TRBJ2-2; D is ambiguous. The CDR3 covers 16 residues. Trimming cost V 5 bases and J 0 bases, with 13 bases left between them. The germline gives CDR1 SGHTA, CDR2 FQGNSA. Written as DNA, the CDR3 is TGTGCCAGCAGCCCTTTACGGACCGCGAACACCGGGGAGCTGTTTTTT. Protein sequence: CASSPLRTANTGELFF. The entire variable domain, with the rest obtained from reference TRBV7-2 and TRBJ2-2, is as follows: GAGVSQSPSNKVTEKGKDVELRCDPISGHTALYWYRQSLGQGLEFLIYFQGNSAPDKSGLPSDRFSAERTGGSVSTLTIQRTQQEDSAVYLCASSPLRTANTGELFFGEGSRLTVL.

Many counts were recorded for this clonotype. The chain recombines TRBV29-1 with TRBJ2-7; D might be TRBD1 (6 bases). The CDR3 is 13 residues long. Trimming pared 4 bases from V and 6 bases from J, leaving 16 bases between. Looked up from germline, CDR1 is SQVTM and CDR2 is ANQGSEA. In DNA, the CDR3 is TGCAGCGTTGTGGGACACGCGGCCTCCGAGCAGTACTTC. Amino acids: CSVVGHAASEQYF.

This clonotype was recorded many times. The V call is TRBV3-1, the J call TRBJ1-1; 8 bases align to TRBD1. The length of the CDR3 is 14 residues. CDR1 is LGHDT and CDR2 is YNNKEL in the germline V gene (reference sequence). J gave up 2 bases and V 5 bases, and 4 bases lay outside the gene matches. Written as DNA, the CDR3 is TGTGCCAGCAGCAAGACAGGGGCCAACACTGAAGCTTTCTTT. This sequence encodes CASSKTGANTEAFF.

Sample share makes this clonotype medium-sized (0.01 to 0.1%). This sequence joins TRBV12-3 or TRBV12-4 and TRBJ2-2; no definite D call. Trimming removed 8 bases at V and 7 bases at J, with 14 bases between. The CDR3 spans 13 residues. The CDR3 reads CASYRTGVGELFF. In nucleotides, the CDR3 is TGTGCCAGCTACCGGACGGGCGTCGGGGAGCTGTTTTTT.

This clonotype was found many times. The chain recombines TRBV9 with TRBJ2-7; D tentatively reads TRBD1 or TRBD2 (5 bases each). This CDR3 region has 15 residues. Trimming left V 4 bases short and J 1 base short, with 15 bases between. The germline CDR1 and CDR2 sequences are SGDLS and YYNGEE. The CDR3: CASSPRDAGSYEQYF. CDR3 DNA: TGTGCCAGCAGCCCAAGGGACGCCGGATCCTACGAGCAGTACTTC.

This clonotype was found many times. This sequence joins TRBV18 and TRBJ1-3; 7 nucleotides line up with TRBD1. CDR1 KGHSH and CDR2 LQKENI come from the germline V gene. This CDR3 has 14 residues. V lost 8 bases to trimming and J lost 4 bases; unmatched junction nucleotides: 8. The CDR3 loop is CASTETGSGNTIYF. CDR3 coding DNA: TGTGCCAGCACGGAGACAGGGTCCGGAAACACCATATATTTT.

This clonotype was observed many times. V is TRBV7-9 and J is TRBJ1-2, with D unresolved. Looked up from germline, CDR1 is SEHNR and CDR2 is FQNEAQ (reference sequence). Trimming shortened V by 1 base and J by 4 bases, and 10 bases separated the two germline ends. This CDR3 is 14 amino acids long. For the CDR3, the DNA is TGTGCCAGCAGCTTAGAAGGACTTGTCTATGGCTACACCTTC. Its protein product is CASSLEGLVYGYTF.

The chain links TRBV12-3 or TRBV12-4 to TRBJ2-1, with TRBD2 matching 10 bases. This CDR3 has 19 residues. V was clipped by 5 bases and J by 7 bases; unmatched bases: 20. CDR3 loop: CASSRRTSGITTRGNEQFF. The CDR3 DNA follows: TGTGCCAGCAGTCGAAGGACTAGCGGTATCACGACAAGGGGGAATGAGCAGTTCTTC.

The V call is TRBV20-1, the J call TRBJ1-5, with unresolved D. Germline V CDR1 and CDR2: DFQATT, SNEGSKA (reference sequence). Trimming took off 3 bases at V and 6 bases at J, with 9 bases between the two ends. This CDR3 is built from 12 residues. The CDR3 loop reads CSASENSQPQHF. CDR3 in DNA: TGCAGTGCTAGTGAGAACTCTCAGCCCCAGCATTTT.

This clonotype has just a few counts. A far larger clone is one base from this, pointing to a likely read error. V gene TRBV6-1 combines with J gene TRBJ1-6, with TRBD1 matching 9 bases. V was clipped by 8 bases and J by 7 bases; unmatched bases: 6. The CDR3 runs to 14 residues. CDR1 is MNHNS, CDR2 SASEGT, per germline. CDR3 sequence (DNA): TGTGCCAGCGCTTACAGGGGGCGAAATTCACCCCTCCACTTT. The encoded protein is CASAYRGRNSPLHF.

V usage is TRBV5-1 and J usage is TRBJ2-3, with D tentatively TRBD2 (5 bases). This CDR3 comprises 15 residues. Looked up from germline, CDR1 is SGHRS and CDR2 is YFSETQ. Trimming cost V 4 bases and J 1 base, with 13 bases left between them. The CDR3 is CASSESGGGTDTQYF. CDR3 sequence (DNA): TGCGCCAGCAGCGAGTCAGGAGGTGGCACAGATACGCAGTATTTT.

About this clonotype itself: A far bigger clonotype differs at one base, so this is likely a read error. The genes are TRBV6-1 and TRBJ2-5; D is ambiguous. The CDR3 length is 11 residues. Germline CDR1 is MNHNS and CDR2 is SASEGT. In DNA form, the CDR3 reads TGTGCCAGCAGTGAATGCGTAGGGTTTGTCTTC. Protein product: CASSECVGFVF.

This rearrangement joins TRBV5-1 to TRBJ2-2, with D possibly being TRBD1 or TRBD2 (6 bases each). CDR3 length: 17 residues. V was pared by 4 bases and J by 5 bases, with 21 bases between. In germline, CDR1 is SGHRS, CDR2 YFSETQ. For the CDR3, the DNA is TGCGCCAGCAGCCCGACGGACGGGGGCTGGGGTACCGGGGAGCTGTTTTTT. Encoded protein: CASSPTDGGWGTGELFF.

This clonotype was seen many times. The gene calls are TRBV19 and TRBJ2-1; 9 bases are shared with TRBD1. CDR1 and CDR2 from the germline V gene are LNHDA and SQIVND (reference sequence). With V trimmed by 4 bases and J by 7 bases, 5 bases remained unmatched. The length of the CDR3 is 14 residues. The chain's CDR3 is CASSRGQGLNEQFF. The CDR3 region has the DNA TGTGCCAGTAGTAGGGGACAGGGTTTGAATGAGCAGTTCTTC.